This T cell receptor (beta chain) was found in a study of shared clonotypes between healthy human individuals. In the case of this clone: Its antigen is not identified. Different DNA sequences within this sample yield the same CDR3.

Trimming cost V 0 bases and J 1 base, with 6 bases left between them. This CDR3 spans 14 amino acids. In germline, CDR1 is LNHNV, CDR2 YYDKDF (reference sequence). An approximately 200 ng quantity of DNA, 25,000 to 35,000 T cell genomes, went into the sorted-subset replicate PCRs. TCRdb's copy holds only in-frame clones and misses some; the assay was immunoSEQ multiplex PCR. The sample has 2 million or so clones, 85% to 95% seen once. Study results and caveats: Sequencing depth was predicted to influence how clonotypes are shared among donors.

The genes are TRBV15 and TRBJ2-5; D ambiguous. The specimen sequenced was naive CD4+ T cells sorted from blood. Indicated subset: CD45RA+ positively selected. The source is a man younger than 35 in good health. The CDR3 sequence: CATSRDRFQETQYF. Here the CDR3 DNA reads TGTGCCACCAGCAGAGATCGATTCCAAGAGACCCAGTACTTC.